This entry lists 20 T cell receptor beta chains sequenced from one sample in a study of blood T cell repertoires in COVID-19. Sequenced by immunoSEQ multiplex PCR; TCRdb stores in-frame clones only, minus some. Among 280,000 or so clones, 90% were seen once, and the ten largest hold about 1.7%. The material sequenced was PBMCs or T cells enriched from blood (not recorded which). Source of these receptors: a woman younger than 30 with acute COVID-19.

The genes are TRBV3-1 (or the pseudogene TRBV3-2) and TRBJ2-2; D is ambiguous. The CDR3 covers 16 residues. CDR1 is LGHDT, CDR2 YNNKEL, per germline (reference sequence). Trimming took off 4 bases at V and 1 base at J, with 13 bases between the two ends. In nucleotides, the CDR3 is TGTGCCAGCAGCCTATACTCTGGTGGGAACACCGGGGAGCTGTTTTTT. Its protein product is CASSLYSGGNTGELFF.

This sequence joins TRBV4-3 and TRBJ1-2; possibly TRBD1 for D (6 bases). CDR1 is LGHNA and CDR2 is YSLEER in the germline V gene. V was cut by 2 bases and J by 8 bases, with 15 bases left in between. The CDR3 covers 14 residues. This chain's CDR3 is CASSQQQGNRGYTF. DNA of the CDR3: TGCGCCAGCAGCCAACAACAGGGAAATCGAGGCTACACCTTC.

The chain recombines TRBV20-1 with TRBJ1-1; D is possibly TRBD1 (6 bases). Per the germline V gene, CDR1 is DFQATT and CDR2 is SNEGSKA (reference sequence). The length of the CDR3 is 11 residues. Trimming pared 3 bases from V and 8 bases from J, leaving 10 bases between. The chain's CDR3 is CSASRGIEAFF. The DNA for the CDR3 is TGCAGTGCTAGTAGGGGGATAGAAGCTTTCTTT.

This chain joins TRBV18 and TRBJ2-5; 8 bases fit TRBD1. CDR1 is KGHSH and CDR2 is LQKENI in the germline V gene. The CDR3 sequence is 17 residues long. V dropped 2 bases and J dropped 3; count of bases not matched to a gene: 11. CDR3 sequence (DNA): TGTGCCAGCTCACCAGTTCAGGGGGCGCATGGGAAAGAGACCCAGTACTTC. Amino acids: CASSPVQGAHGKETQYF. The variable domain in full, with the rest retrieved from reference TRBV18 and TRBJ2-5, is NAGVMQNPRHLVRRRGQEARLRCSPMKGHSHVYWYRQLPEEGLKFMVYLQKENIIDESGMPKERFSAEFPKEGPSILRIQQVVRGDSAAYFCASSPVQGAHGKETQYFGPGTRLLVL.

The rearrangement uses TRBV4-3 and TRBJ2-7, with 9 bases fitting TRBD1. Germline V gives CDR1 LGHNA, CDR2 YSLEER. V was pared by 4 bases and J by 7 bases, with 14 bases of the junction left unmatched. This CDR3 spans 16 amino acids. In DNA, the CDR3 is TGCGCCAGCAGCCTTGGGCCCGGACAGGGGAGTAGGGAGCAGTACTTC. Amino acids: CASSLGPGQGSREQYF.

The V call is TRBV5-1, the J call TRBJ2-7, with D possibly TRBD2 on 5 matching bases. Trimming pared 0 bases from V and 4 bases from J, leaving 5 bases between. The CDR3 extends over 12 amino acids. In germline, CDR1 is SGHRS, CDR2 YFSETQ. The CDR3 bases are TGCGCCAGCAGCTTGGGGGAGTACGAGCAGTACTTC. It specifies CASSLGEYEQYF.

CDR3 DNA sequence: TGTGCCAGCAGTGATCTGAGACAGTCTGAAGCTTTCTTT. Its translation is CASSDLRQSEAFF. The chain joins TRBV27 to TRBJ1-1, with D maybe TRBD1 (5 bases). V was pared by 5 bases and J by 6 bases, with 13 bases between. The length of the CDR3 is 13 residues. CDR1 is MNHEY and CDR2 is SMNVEV in the germline V gene (reference sequence).

The genes are TRBV4-1 and TRBJ2-2; TRBD2 matches 14 bases. CDR3 size: 22 residues. With 2 bases clipped from V and 0 bases from J, the junction kept 14 bases outside the gene matches. CDR1 and CDR2 (germline): MGHRA, YSYEKL. The CDR3 is CASSQNRAGTSGSHANTGELFF. Written as DNA, the CDR3 is TGCGCCAGCAGCCAAAACCGAGCCGGGACTAGCGGGAGTCACGCGAACACCGGGGAGCTGTTTTTT.

A word on this clone: In this CDR3 the conserved last residue, phenylalanine or tryptophan, is missing, so a read error is likely. The DNA is left out, because the CDR3 cannot be placed on it with certainty; the CDR3 is given as TCRdb lists it. CDR3 sequence reads: CASGNAEDRAPKVL. V and J are TRBV12-5 and TRBJ1-2; TRBD1 is the table's D call and was not checked against the DNA. Germline V gene lookup returns CDR1 LGHNT and CDR2 FRNRAP. The length of the CDR3 is 14 amino acids, counting both ends.

This rearrangement joins TRBV30 to TRBJ2-7, with D hard to call. Between the trimmed V and J ends, which lost 4 bases and 7 bases, there was a span of 11 bases. Per germline, CDR1 GTSNPN and CDR2 SVGIG (reference sequence). The CDR3 is 11 residues long. The CDR3 loop is CAWTSFREQYF. As DNA, the CDR3 is TGTGCCTGGACCTCTTTCAGGGAGCAGTACTTC.

The CDR3 loop is CASSVGTQRVLYNEQFF. The CDR3 nucleotides read TGTGCCAGCAGCGTAGGAACGCAGCGAGTGCTCTACAATGAGCAGTTCTTC. J is TRBJ2-1 and V is TRBV27; the D is unclear. This CDR3 spans 17 amino acids. Trimming pared 6 bases from V and 3 bases from J, leaving 21 bases between. Germline V gene sequence: CDR1 MNHEY, CDR2 SMNVEV (reference sequence).

V is TRBV7-3 and J is TRBJ2-7; possible D gene TRBD1, 6 bases. The CDR3 sequence is 14 residues long. Trimming shortened V by 5 bases and J by 0 bases, and 11 bases separated the two germline ends. Germline V CDR1 and CDR2: SGHTA, FQGTGA. The CDR3 DNA reads TGTGCCAGCAGCCCCGGGACAAGCTCCTACGAGCAGTACTTC. Encoded protein: CASSPGTSSYEQYF.

This sequence joins TRBV19 and TRBJ1-4; 7 bases match TRBD1. With 3 bases clipped from V and 4 bases from J, the junction kept 5 bases outside the gene matches. The CDR3 contains 15 residues. Germline CDR1 LNHDA, CDR2 SQIVND (reference sequence). CDR3 in DNA: TGTGCCAGTAGTATCAACAGGGGACTTAATGAAAAACTGTTTTTT. Translated, it gives CASSINRGLNEKLFF.

Here the CDR3 reads CSASGSLAKNIQYF. CDR3 sequence (DNA): TGCAGTGCTAGTGGCAGTCTAGCCAAAAACATTCAGTACTTC. The chain carries TRBV20-1 and TRBJ2-4; D unclear. Trimming stripped 3 bases from V and 0 bases from J, with 9 bases between. This CDR3 contains 14 residues. Germline CDR1 DFQATT, CDR2 SNEGSKA (reference sequence).

The chain recombines TRBV15 with TRBJ2-5, with D possibly being TRBD1 (5 bases). CDR1 and CDR2 from the germline V gene are LNHNV and YYDKDF (reference sequence). Trimming took off 0 bases at V and 4 bases at J, with 12 bases between the two ends. CDR3 length equals 15 residues. The CDR3 DNA follows: TGTGCCACCAGCAGAGATCGGGCAGGGATAGAGACCCAGTACTTC. Translating gives CATSRDRAGIETQYF.

CDR3 loop: CATSPRGNEAFF. The CDR3 DNA sequence: TGTGCCACCAGTCCTAGGGGGAATGAAGCTTTCTTT. V and J are TRBV24-1 and TRBJ1-1; possible D gene TRBD1, 6 bases. The CDR3 sequence is 12 residues long. V lost 6 bases and J lost 7, with 11 bases in between. Germline CDR1 reads KGHDR; CDR2 reads SFDVKD.

This clone was observed a single time. This chain connects TRBV21-1 to TRBJ2-7; the DNA was not compared with TRBD2, the D call given in the table. TRBV21-1 is termed a pseudogene. This CDR3 region has 13 residues. CDR3 sequence: CASSKPPGDEQYF. DNA of the CDR3: TGTGCCAGCAGCAAACCCCCCGGGGACGAGCAGTACTTC.

The CDR3, as DNA: TGTGCCACCAGTGGCCTAGCGGGAAGAACAGATACGCAGTATTTT. This translates into CATSGLAGRTDTQYF. The rearrangement uses TRBV24-1 and TRBJ2-3; the match to TRBD2 covers 9 bases. V lost 5 bases to trimming and J lost 3 bases; unmatched junction nucleotides: 5. The CDR3 covers 15 residues. CDR1 and CDR2 from the germline V gene are KGHDR and SFDVKD.

The genes are TRBV27 and TRBJ2-7, with D tentatively TRBD1 (6 bases). The CDR3 consists of 14 residues. Deletions cut 5 bases from V and 4 bases from J, with 15 bases between. Germline V gives CDR1 MNHEY, CDR2 SMNVEV (reference sequence). CDR3: CASSVSRGPYEQYF. The CDR3 DNA follows: TGTGCCAGCAGTGTAAGCAGGGGACCTTACGAGCAGTACTTC.

V and J are TRBV4-2 and TRBJ1-3; D unresolved. V dropped 11 bases and J dropped 0 bases, with 17 bases sitting between them. Per the germline V gene, CDR1 is LGHNA and CDR2 is YNFKEQ. The CDR3 runs 15 residues. The CDR3 DNA follows: TGTGCCTCCTCGCGGGGTGGAATCTCTGGAAACACCATATATTTT. Translation: CASSRGGISGNTIYF.